There are a few counts of the clone carrying this T cell receptor beta chain. Its specificity is not known. The ends were cut back, 1 base at V and 3 bases at J, with 7 bases in the middle. Germline values: CDR1 SGHTA, CDR2 FQGNSA. The CDR3 loop spans 14 amino acids. This specimen belongs to a study of post-analysis software for immune sequencing data. About the research overall: The patients showed relapsing-remitting, secondary progressive and progressive-relapsing multiple sclerosis courses.

The study, taken as a whole, reports: Controls showed lower frequencies than patients for five or six TRBV segments, and TRBV5-6, TRBV5-1 and TRBV20-1 were among these. F-measure co-clustering was strong for batch-matched samples. Compared against controls, patients with multiple sclerosis displayed significantly lower normalized Chao1 diversity.

The authors incorporated unique molecular identifiers into the TCR beta cDNA libraries. Roughly 500,000 cDNA molecules were obtained per 1 to 10 million input T cells. TCRdb itself ran the PCR reads through MiXCR, one entry per CDR3 protein. The sample carries roughly 800,000 distinct CDR3 sequences, 30% recorded once. Specimen: blood. This sequence was found in a girl aged 10 to 17 with multiple sclerosis. The chain is built from TRBV7-2 and TRBJ1-5; D unclear. CDR3 loop: CASSLDSNNQPQHF. The DNA for the CDR3 is TGTGCCAGCAGCTTAGACAGTAACAATCAGCCCCAGCATTTT.